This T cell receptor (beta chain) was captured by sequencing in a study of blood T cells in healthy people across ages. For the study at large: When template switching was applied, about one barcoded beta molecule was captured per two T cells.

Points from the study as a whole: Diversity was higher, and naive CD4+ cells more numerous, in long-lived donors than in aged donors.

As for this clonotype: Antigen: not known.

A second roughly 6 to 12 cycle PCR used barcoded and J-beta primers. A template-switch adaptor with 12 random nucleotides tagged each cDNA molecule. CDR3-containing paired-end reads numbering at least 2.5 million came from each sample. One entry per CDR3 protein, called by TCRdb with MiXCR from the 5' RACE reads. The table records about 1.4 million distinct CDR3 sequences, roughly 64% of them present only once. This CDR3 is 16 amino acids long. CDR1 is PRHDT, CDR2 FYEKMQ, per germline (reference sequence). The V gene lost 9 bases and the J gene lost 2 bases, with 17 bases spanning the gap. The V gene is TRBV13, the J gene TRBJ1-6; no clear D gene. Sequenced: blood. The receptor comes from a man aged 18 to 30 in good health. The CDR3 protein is CARKKGPSAYNSPLHF. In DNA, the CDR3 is TGTGCCAGAAAGAAGGGCCCTTCAGCCTATAATTCACCCCTCCACTTT.